This T cell receptor beta chain was obtained from a study of T cells in localized non-small cell lung cancer (dated by TCRdb to 2019 to 2021). Regarding the complete study: T cell repertoires of more than 200 early-stage NSCLC patients were analyzed, with tumors being compared against uninvolved tumor-adjacent lungs. The cohort was made up of 236 treatment-naive NSCLC patients whose localized lung tumors had been resected. Of the NSCLC patients, roughly 130 were male and approximately 100 were female, and the mean age was around 66 years. Broader findings and caveats from the paper: Uninvolved tumor-adjacent lung showed the highest T cell clonality, higher than tumor, which suggests more focused antigenic responses in the uninvolved tumor-adjacent lung. Because multi-region sequencing of the tumors was not done, intratumor heterogeneity could not be ruled out. Longer overall survival was associated with higher T cell density in blood, whereas shorter survival was associated with higher clonality in adjacent lung. Because the study design was exploratory, TCR variables were selected using unadjusted p-values without false-discovery rate correction. A median of about 50 of the top 100 tumor clones turned up in the paired uninvolved adjacent lung, and under 30 of those clones also ranked among the top 100 of that same adjacent lung.

Reading the germline V gene gives CDR1 SGDLS and CDR2 YYNGEE. The CDR3, from cysteine to phenylalanine, totals 16 residues. The only DNA kept is the CDR3, 48 bases in frame from the first base. V was cut back by 0 bases and J by 5 bases, leaving a gap of 17 bases between them. The immunoSEQ Assay was used to sequence TCR beta CDR3 regions from DNA. The study's processing was this. T cell density was computed as TCR beta template counts normalized to usable DNA estimated by amplifying housekeeping genes. The preseqR package was used to estimate richness by extrapolating to 400,000 templates for PBMC samples and to 120,000 templates for tissue samples. Clonality was taken to be one minus Pielou's evenness. Tissue-enriched TCRs were identified by differential abundance testing using productive amino-acid clonotypes, minimum total count 5 and alpha 0.1. The Jaccard Index and the Morisita Overlap Index were used to quantify repertoire overlap between compartments. GLIPH clustered TCR beta CDR3s with public tetramer-defined viral CDR3s; viral motifs required at least three viral sequences plus V-gene enrichment. What TCRdb holds here is the immuneACCESS table cut down to in-frame rearrangements. Part of the clones is not present; checked against another copy, under half of the missing clones reflect an unresolved V gene, and the others are unexplained. V and J calls and clone size are given by that table; D and trimming were obtained from the DNA. Here the sample has over 20,000 clones; approximately 90% occur a single time. The ten biggest clones cover 2.7% of the sample.

Regarding this clone: The antigen it binds to is not known. No base qualities exist here, and no much larger clone lies one base off it.

At diagnosis, tumor, uninvolved tumor-adjacent lung and peripheral blood were collected and then preserved as a mix of FFPE and fresh-frozen material. For TCR repertoire profiling, blood samples were analyzed in the form of peripheral blood mononuclear cells. The material sequenced was peripheral blood, taken before any cancer treatment. This clonotype was sampled from a woman aged 35 to 70 with stage I lung adenocarcinoma. The chain couples TRBV9 to TRBJ2-5; TRBD2 could be the D gene, as 6 bases match. The CDR3 reads CASSVGLSGLGETQYF. Here is the DNA: TGTGCCAGCAGCGTAGGCTTAAGCGGGTTGGGGGAGACCCAGTACTTC.